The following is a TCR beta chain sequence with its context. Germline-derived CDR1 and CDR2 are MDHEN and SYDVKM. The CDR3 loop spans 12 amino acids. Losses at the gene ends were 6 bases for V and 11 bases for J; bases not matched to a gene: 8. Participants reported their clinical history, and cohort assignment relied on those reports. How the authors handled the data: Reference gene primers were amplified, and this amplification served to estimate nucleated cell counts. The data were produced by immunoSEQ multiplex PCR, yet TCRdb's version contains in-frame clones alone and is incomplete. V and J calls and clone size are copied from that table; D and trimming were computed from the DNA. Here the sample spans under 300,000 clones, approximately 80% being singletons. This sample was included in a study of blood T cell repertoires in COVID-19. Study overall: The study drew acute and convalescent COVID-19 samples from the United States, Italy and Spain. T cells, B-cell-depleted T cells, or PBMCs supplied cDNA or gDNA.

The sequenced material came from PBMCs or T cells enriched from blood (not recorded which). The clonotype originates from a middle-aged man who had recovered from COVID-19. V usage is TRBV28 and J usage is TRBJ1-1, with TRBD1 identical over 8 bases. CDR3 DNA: TGTGCCAGCAGCCTAAGGACAGGGCAGGCTTTCTTT. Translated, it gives CASSLRTGQAFF.